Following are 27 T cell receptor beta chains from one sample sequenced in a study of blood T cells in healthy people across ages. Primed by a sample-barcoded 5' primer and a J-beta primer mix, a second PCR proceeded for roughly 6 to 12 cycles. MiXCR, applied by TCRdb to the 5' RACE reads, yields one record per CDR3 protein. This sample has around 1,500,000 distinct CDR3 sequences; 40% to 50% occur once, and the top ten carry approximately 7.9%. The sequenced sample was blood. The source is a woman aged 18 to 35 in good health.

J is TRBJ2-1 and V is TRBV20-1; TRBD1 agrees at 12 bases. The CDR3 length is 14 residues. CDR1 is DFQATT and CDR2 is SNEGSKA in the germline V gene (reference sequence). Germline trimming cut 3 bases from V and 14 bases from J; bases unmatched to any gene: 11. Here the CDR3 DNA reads TGCAGTGCTAGCCCCGGGACAGGGGGCTGGAGGAAGTTCTTC. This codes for CSASPGTGGWRKFF.

The DNA for the CDR3 is TGTGCCAGCCTTGGGACTGGCTATTTGCAGTTCTTC. Encoded protein: CASLGTGYLQFF. The chain uses TRBV6-1 and TRBJ2-1; D may be TRBD2 (6 bases). The CDR3 is 12 residues long. Germline V gene data show CDR1 as MNHNS and CDR2 as SASEGT. Deletions cut 8 bases from V and 12 bases from J, with 17 bases between.

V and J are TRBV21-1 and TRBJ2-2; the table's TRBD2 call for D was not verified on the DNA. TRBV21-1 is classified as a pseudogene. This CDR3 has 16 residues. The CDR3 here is CASSPPGRTNTGELFF. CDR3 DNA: TGTGCCAGCAGCCCTCCCGGACGGACCAACACCGGGGAGCTGTTTTTT.

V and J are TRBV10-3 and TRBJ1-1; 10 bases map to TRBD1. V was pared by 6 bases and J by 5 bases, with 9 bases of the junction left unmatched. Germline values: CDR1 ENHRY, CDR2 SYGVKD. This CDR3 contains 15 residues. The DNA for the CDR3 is TGTGCCATCAGAGCCGGGACAGGGGATGGAACTGAAGCTTTCTTT. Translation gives CAIRAGTGDGTEAFF.

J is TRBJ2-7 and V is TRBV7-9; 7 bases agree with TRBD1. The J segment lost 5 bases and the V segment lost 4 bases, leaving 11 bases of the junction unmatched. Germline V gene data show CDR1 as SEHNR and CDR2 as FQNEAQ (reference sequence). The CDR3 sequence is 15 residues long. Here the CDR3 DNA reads TGTGCCAGCAGCTCCACAGGGGTTCCTGTACACGAGCAGTACTTC. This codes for CASSSTGVPVHEQYF.

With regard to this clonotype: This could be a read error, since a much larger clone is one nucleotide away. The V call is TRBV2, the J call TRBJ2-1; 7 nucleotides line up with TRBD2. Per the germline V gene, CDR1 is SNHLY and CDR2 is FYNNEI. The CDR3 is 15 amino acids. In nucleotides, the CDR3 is TGTGCCAGCATTGGGGGGGTAAGCTCCTACATTGAGCAGTTCTTC. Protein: CASIGGVSSYIEQFF.

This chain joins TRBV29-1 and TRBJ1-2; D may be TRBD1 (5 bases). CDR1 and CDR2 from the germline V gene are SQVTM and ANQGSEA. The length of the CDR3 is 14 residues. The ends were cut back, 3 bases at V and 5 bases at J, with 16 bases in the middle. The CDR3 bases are TGCAGCGTTGATGGGGCAGGGTTTTTTTATGGCTACACCTTC. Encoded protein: CSVDGAGFFYGYTF.

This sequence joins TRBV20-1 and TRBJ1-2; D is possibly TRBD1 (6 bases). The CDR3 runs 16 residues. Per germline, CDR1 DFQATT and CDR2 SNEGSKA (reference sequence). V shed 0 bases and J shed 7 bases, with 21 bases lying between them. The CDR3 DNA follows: TGCAGTGCTAGAGAACAGCAGGGGCCATACCCCCTTGGCTACACCTTC. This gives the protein CSAREQQGPYPLGYTF.

The CDR3 DNA reads as TGTGCCAGCAGCCAGATCACCGGGGAGCTGTTTTTT. Its protein is CASSQITGELFF. The chain couples TRBV4-2 to TRBJ2-2; D is ambiguous. This CDR3 has 12 amino acids. Trimming stripped 3 bases from V and 4 bases from J, with 3 bases between. Germline assignment: CDR1 LGHNA and CDR2 YNFKEQ.

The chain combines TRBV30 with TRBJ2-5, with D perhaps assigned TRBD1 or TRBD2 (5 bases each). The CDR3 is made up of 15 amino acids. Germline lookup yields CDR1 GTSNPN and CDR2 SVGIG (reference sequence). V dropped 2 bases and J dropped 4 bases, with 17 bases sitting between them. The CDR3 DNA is TGTGCCTGGAGTTTCCGGGGCGCCAGCGGAGAGACCCAGTACTTC. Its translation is CAWSFRGASGETQYF.

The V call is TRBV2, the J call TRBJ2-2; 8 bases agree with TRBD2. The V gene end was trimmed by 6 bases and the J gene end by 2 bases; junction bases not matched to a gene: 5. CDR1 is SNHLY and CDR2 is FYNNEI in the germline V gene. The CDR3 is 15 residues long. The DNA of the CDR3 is TGTGCCAGCAGCGCCCGGGAGGGTAACACCGGGGAGCTGTTTTTT. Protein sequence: CASSAREGNTGELFF.

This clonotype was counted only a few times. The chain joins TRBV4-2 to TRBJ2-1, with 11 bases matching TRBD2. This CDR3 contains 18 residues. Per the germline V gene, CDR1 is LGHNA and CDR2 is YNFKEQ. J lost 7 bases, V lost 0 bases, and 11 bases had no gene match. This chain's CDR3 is CASSQDPETSGRYNEQFF. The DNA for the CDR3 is TGTGCCAGCAGCCAAGATCCCGAAACTAGCGGGAGATATAATGAGCAGTTCTTC.

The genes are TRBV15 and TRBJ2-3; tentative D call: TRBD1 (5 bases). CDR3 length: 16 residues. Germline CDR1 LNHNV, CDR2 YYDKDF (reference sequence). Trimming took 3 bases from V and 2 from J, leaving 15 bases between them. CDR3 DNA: TGTGCCACCAGCAGTACCCGAGACAGTTACACAGATACGCAGTATTTT. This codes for CATSSTRDSYTDTQYF. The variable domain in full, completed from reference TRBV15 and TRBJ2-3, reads DAMVIQNPRYQVTQFGKPVTLSCSQTLNHNVMYWYQQKSSQAPKLLFHYYDKDFNNEADTPDNFQSRRPNTSFCFLDIRSPGLGDTAMYLCATSSTRDSYTDTQYFGPGTRLTVL.

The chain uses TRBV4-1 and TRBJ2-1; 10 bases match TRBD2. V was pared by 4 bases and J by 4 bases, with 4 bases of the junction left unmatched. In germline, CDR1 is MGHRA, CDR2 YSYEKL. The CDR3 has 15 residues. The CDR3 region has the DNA TGCGCCAGCAGCCGCGGACTAGCGGTGTACAATGAGCAGTTCTTC. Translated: CASSRGLAVYNEQFF.

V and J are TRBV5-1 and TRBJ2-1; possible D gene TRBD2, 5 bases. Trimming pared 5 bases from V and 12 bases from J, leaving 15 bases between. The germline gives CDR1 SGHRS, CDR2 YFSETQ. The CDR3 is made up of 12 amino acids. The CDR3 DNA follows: TGCGCCAGCAGTTTAAGAAGCGGCGGGCAGTTCTTC. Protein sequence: CASSLRSGGQFF.

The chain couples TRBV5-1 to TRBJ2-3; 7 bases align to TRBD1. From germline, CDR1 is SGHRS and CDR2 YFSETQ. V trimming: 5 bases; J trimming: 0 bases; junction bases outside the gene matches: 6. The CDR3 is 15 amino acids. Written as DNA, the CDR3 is TGCGCCAGCAGTCAGGGGGTCCCTAGCACAGATACGCAGTATTTT. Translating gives CASSQGVPSTDTQYF.

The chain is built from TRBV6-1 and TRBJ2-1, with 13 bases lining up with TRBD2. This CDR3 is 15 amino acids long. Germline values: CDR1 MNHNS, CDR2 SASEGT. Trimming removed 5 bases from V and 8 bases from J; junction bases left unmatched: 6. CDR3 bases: TGTGCCAGCAGTCGCACTAGCGGGGGGGCCCATGAGCAGTTCTTC. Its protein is CASSRTSGGAHEQFF.

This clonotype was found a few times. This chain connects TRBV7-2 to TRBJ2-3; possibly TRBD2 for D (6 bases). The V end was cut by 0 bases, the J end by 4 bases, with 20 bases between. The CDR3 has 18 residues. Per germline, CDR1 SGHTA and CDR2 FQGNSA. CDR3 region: CASSLARESLLWPDTQYF. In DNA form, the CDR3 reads TGTGCCAGCAGCTTAGCCCGGGAGAGCCTCCTGTGGCCAGATACGCAGTATTTT. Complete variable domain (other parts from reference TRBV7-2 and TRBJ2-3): GAGVSQSPSNKVTEKGKDVELRCDPISGHTALYWYRQSLGQGLEFLIYFQGNSAPDKSGLPSDRFSAERTGGSVSTLTIQRTQQEDSAVYLCASSLARESLLWPDTQYFGPGTRLTVL.

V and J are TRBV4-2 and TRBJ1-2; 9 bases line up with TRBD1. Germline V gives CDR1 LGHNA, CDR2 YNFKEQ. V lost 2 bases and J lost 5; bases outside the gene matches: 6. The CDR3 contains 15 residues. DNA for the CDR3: TGTGCCAGCAGCCAATCCGGGACAGGGCCTTATGGCTACACCTTC. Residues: CASSQSGTGPYGYTF.

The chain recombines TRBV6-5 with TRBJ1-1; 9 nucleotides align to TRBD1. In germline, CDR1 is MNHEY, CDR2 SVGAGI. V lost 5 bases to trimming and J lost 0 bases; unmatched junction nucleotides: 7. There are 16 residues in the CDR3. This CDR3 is CASSSTTGGLNTEAFF. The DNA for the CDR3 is TGTGCCAGCAGTAGCACAACAGGGGGCTTGAACACTGAAGCTTTCTTT.

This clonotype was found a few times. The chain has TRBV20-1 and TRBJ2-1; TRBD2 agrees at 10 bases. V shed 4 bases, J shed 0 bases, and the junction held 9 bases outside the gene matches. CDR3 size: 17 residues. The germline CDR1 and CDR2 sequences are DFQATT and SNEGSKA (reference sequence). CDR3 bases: TGCAGTGCTAAGACGGGGGTAGCGGGGGGCTCCTACAATGAGCAGTTCTTC. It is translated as CSAKTGVAGGSYNEQFF.

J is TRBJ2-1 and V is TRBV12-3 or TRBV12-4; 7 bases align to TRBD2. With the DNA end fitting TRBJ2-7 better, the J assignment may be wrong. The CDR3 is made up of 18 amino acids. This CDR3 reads CASSAPGGAGTSYNEQYF. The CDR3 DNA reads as TGTGCCAGCAGTGCGCCCGGAGGAGCGGGGACCTCCTACAATGAGCAGTACTTC.

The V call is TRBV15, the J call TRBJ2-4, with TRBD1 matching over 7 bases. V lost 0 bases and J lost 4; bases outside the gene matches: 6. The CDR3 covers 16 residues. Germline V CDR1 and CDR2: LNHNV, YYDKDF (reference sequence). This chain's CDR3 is CATSRDGDSKKNIQYF. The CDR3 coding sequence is TGTGCCACCAGCAGAGATGGGGACAGTAAGAAAAACATTCAGTACTTC.

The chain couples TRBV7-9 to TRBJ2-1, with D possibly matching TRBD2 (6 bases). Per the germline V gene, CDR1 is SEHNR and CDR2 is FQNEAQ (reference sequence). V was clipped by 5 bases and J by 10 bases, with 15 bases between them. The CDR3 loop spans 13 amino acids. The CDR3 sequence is CASSRRGSREQFF. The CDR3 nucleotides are TGTGCCAGCAGCCGGAGGGGATCGAGGGAGCAGTTCTTC.

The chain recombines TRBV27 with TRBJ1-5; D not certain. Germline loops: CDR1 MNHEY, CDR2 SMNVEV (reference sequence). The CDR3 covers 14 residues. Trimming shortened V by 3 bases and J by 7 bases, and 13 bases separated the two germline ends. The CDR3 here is CASSLEVGIQPQHF. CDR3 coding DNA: TGTGCCAGCAGTTTGGAGGTAGGGATCCAGCCCCAGCATTTT.

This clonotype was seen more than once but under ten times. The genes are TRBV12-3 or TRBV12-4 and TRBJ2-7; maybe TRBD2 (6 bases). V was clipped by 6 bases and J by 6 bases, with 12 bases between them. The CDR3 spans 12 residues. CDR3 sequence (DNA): TGTGCCAGCAGCCCCCCCGGGGGCGAGCAGTACTTC. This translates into CASSPPGGEQYF.

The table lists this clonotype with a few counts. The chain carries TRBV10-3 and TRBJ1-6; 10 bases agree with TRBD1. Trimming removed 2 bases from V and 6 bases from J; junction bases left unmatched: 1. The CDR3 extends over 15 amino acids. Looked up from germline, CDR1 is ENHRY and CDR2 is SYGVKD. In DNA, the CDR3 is TGTGCCATCAGTGAGGGGGACAGGGGTAATTCACCCCTCCACTTT. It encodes CAISEGDRGNSPLHF.